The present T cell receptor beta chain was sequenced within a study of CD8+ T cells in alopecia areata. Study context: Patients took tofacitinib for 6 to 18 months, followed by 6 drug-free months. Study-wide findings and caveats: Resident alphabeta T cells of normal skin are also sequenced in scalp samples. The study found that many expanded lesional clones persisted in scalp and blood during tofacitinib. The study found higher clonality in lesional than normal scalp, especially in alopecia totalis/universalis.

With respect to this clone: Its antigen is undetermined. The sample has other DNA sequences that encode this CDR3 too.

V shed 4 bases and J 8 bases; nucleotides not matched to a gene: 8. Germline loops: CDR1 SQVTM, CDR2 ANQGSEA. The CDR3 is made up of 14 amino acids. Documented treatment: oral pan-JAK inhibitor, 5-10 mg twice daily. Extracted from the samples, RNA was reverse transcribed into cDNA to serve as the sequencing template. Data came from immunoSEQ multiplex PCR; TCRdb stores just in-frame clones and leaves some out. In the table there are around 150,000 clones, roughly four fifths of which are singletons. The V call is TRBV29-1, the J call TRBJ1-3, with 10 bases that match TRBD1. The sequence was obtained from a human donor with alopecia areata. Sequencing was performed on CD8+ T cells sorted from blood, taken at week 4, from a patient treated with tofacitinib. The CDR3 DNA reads TGCAGCGTTGGACTGACAGGGGGCTTTGACACCATATATTTT. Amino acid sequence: CSVGLTGGFDTIYF.